Below, 19 T cell receptor beta chains from the same sample are listed, as sequenced in a study of control samples from healthy donors and cancer patients (dated by TCRdb to 2018 to 2021). Library preparation was by the immunoSEQ multiplex PCR assay. TCRdb took this table from immuneACCESS and kept in-frame rearrangements with V and J called. Such tables lack part of the clones; where checked against another copy, unresolved V genes explain under half of the gap, and the rest is unexplained. The sample table shows some 150,000 clones, and 93% are seen once. Together, the top ten hold under 2.5% of the sample. Sequenced sample: blood. The receptors stem from a man aged 50-59 years in good health.

The chain links TRBV5-4 to TRBJ2-1; 14 nucleotides match TRBD2. The V and J ends lost 4 bases and 7 bases, in that order; junction bases with no gene match: 4. Per the germline V gene, CDR1 is SGHNT and CDR2 is YYREEE (reference sequence). The CDR3 is made up of 15 amino acids. The CDR3 sequence: CASSQGLAGVNEQFF. CDR3 in DNA: TGTGCCAGCAGCCAGGGACTAGCGGGAGTGAATGAGCAGTTCTTC.

The V and J genes are TRBV7-2 and TRBJ1-6; tentatively, D is TRBD1 (5 bases). From germline, CDR1 is SGHTA and CDR2 FQGNSA. Trimming removed 6 bases at V and 0 bases at J, with 12 bases between. The CDR3 length is 16 residues. This chain's CDR3 is CASRQQGNSYNSPLHF. CDR3 sequence (DNA): TGTGCCAGCAGGCAGCAGGGAAACTCCTATAATTCACCCCTCCACTTT.

With respect to this clone: Other DNA sequences in this specimen translate into the identical CDR3. This sequence joins TRBV7-2 and TRBJ1-3; D call uncertain. CDR3 size: 13 residues. V shed 1 base and J shed 0 bases, with 1 base lying between them. The V gene's germline CDR1 is SGHTA and CDR2 FQGNSA. The CDR3 DNA is TGTGCCAGCAGCTTAGGCTCTGGAAACACCATATATTTT. Protein: CASSLGSGNTIYF. The full variable domain, completed using reference TRBV7-2 and TRBJ1-3, is GAGVSQSPSNKVTEKGKDVELRCDPISGHTALYWYRQSLGQGLEFLIYFQGNSAPDKSGLPSDRFSAERTGGSVSTLTIQRTQQEDSAVYLCASSLGSGNTIYFGEGSWLTVV.

The V gene is TRBV4-1, the J gene TRBJ1-1; D gene unclear. CDR3 length: 15 residues. V was pared by 4 bases and J by 0 bases, with 12 bases between. Germline V lookup: CDR1 MGHRA, CDR2 YSYEKL. CDR3 sequence (DNA): TGCGCCAGCAGCCGAGAACAAACAATGAACACTGAAGCTTTCTTT. It translates to CASSREQTMNTEAFF.

The genes are TRBV28 and TRBJ1-5; D may be TRBD1 (5 bases). The ends were cut back, 11 bases at V and 5 bases at J, with 16 bases in the middle. The CDR3 has 13 residues. Per the germline V gene, CDR1 is MDHEN and CDR2 is SYDVKM. The CDR3 nucleotides are TGTGCCGGCAACAGGTGGGGCGATCAGCCCCAGCATTTT. As protein: CAGNRWGDQPQHF.

V gene TRBV28 combines with J gene TRBJ2-2; D is possibly TRBD2 (6 bases). V lost 1 base, J lost 3 bases, and 9 bases lay in between. The CDR3 runs to 15 residues. CDR1 is MDHEN, CDR2 SYDVKM, per germline. The CDR3: CASSLFAGYTGELFF. The DNA of the CDR3 is TGTGCCAGCAGTTTATTCGCGGGATACACCGGGGAGCTGTTTTTT.

The chain links TRBV5-4 to TRBJ1-1; 7 nucleotides align to TRBD1. This CDR3 is 15 amino acids long. With 5 bases clipped from V and 5 bases from J, the junction kept 12 bases outside the gene matches. In germline, CDR1 is SGHNT, CDR2 YYREEE (reference sequence). CDR3 nucleotide sequence: TGTGCCAGCAGACTCCAGGGGGAGGTGGAGACTGAAGCTTTCTTT. Translated: CASRLQGEVETEAFF.

The genes are TRBV12-3 or TRBV12-4 and TRBJ2-1; D ambiguous. CDR3 size: 10 residues. Trimming removed 7 bases at V and 13 bases at J, with 11 bases between. CDR3 residues: CASNWPTQFF. CDR3 sequence (DNA): TGTGCCAGCAACTGGCCTACACAGTTCTTC.

This chain uses TRBV29-1 with TRBJ1-2; TRBD1 agrees at 7 bases. The length of the CDR3 is 12 residues. V lost 6 bases and J lost 6; bases outside the gene matches: 7. Germline CDR1 SQVTM, CDR2 ANQGSEA. The CDR3 DNA follows: TGCAGCGTCGTACAGGGGAGGCATGGCTACACCTTC. Encoded protein: CSVVQGRHGYTF.

The J gene is TRBJ2-6, the V gene TRBV4-1, with TRBD1 matching 9 bases. The J segment lost 2 bases and the V segment lost 4 bases, leaving 6 bases of the junction unmatched. This CDR3 has 17 residues. Looked up from germline, CDR1 is MGHRA and CDR2 is YSYEKL. The CDR3 coding sequence is TGCGCCAGCAGCCTCCGGGACAGGGACGCTGGGGCCAACGTCCTGACTTTC. As protein: CASSLRDRDAGANVLTF.

For the CDR3, the DNA is TGCAGCGTCGGACAGAGACCCTACGAGCAGTACTTC. This codes for CSVGQRPYEQYF. The V gene is TRBV29-1, the J gene TRBJ2-7; D might be TRBD1 (6 bases). The germline V and J ends were trimmed by 6 bases and 2 bases, with 11 bases remaining between them. The CDR3 is made up of 12 amino acids. The V gene's germline CDR1 is SQVTM and CDR2 ANQGSEA.

The chain employs TRBV27 and TRBJ1-1; 8 bases are shared with TRBD1. The J segment lost 5 bases and the V segment lost 7 bases, leaving 9 bases of the junction unmatched. The length of the CDR3 is 14 residues. Germline values: CDR1 MNHEY, CDR2 SMNVEV (reference sequence). The CDR3 coding sequence is TGTGCCAGCACCGAGCAGGGGGCGCAAACTGAAGCTTTCTTT. Translated, it gives CASTEQGAQTEAFF.

The genes are TRBV3-1 (or the pseudogene TRBV3-2) and TRBJ2-7, with a weak D call TRBD1 (6 bases). This CDR3 spans 15 amino acids. The V end was cut by 6 bases, the J end by 0 bases, with 15 bases between. The V gene's germline CDR1 is LGHDT and CDR2 YNNKEL (reference sequence). CDR3 in DNA: TGTGCCAGCAGTTCAACCGGGACAAGCTCCTACGAGCAGTACTTC. It codes for CASSSTGTSSYEQYF.

This sequence joins TRBV2 and TRBJ1-2; 9 positions match TRBD1. This CDR3 comprises 14 residues. Germline loops: CDR1 SNHLY, CDR2 FYNNEI. The V and J ends lost 3 bases and 3 bases, in that order; junction bases with no gene match: 2. The chain's CDR3 is CASSDDRGYYGYTF. The CDR3 DNA reads TGTGCCAGCAGTGACGACAGGGGGTACTATGGCTACACCTTC.

This clone was observed once. The rearrangement links TRBV27 to TRBJ2-5; 11 nucleotides line up with TRBD2. V was pared by 5 bases and J by 2 bases, with 1 base of the junction left unmatched. The CDR3 spans 14 residues. From germline, CDR1 is MNHEY and CDR2 SMNVEV (reference sequence). The DNA of the CDR3 is TGTGCCAGCAGTGGGACTAGCGGTCAAGAGACCCAGTACTTC. Translation: CASSGTSGQETQYF.

The chain links TRBV29-1 to TRBJ1-3; possibly TRBD1 for D (5 bases). The germline V and J ends were trimmed by 3 bases and 3 bases, with 6 bases remaining between them. The germline CDR1 and CDR2 sequences are SQVTM and ANQGSEA. This CDR3 is built from 12 residues. The CDR3 DNA reads as TGCAGCGTTGACAGGGATGGAAACACCATATATTTT. Amino acids: CSVDRDGNTIYF.

This chain uses TRBV11-2 with TRBJ1-6; unclear D gene. The V gene's germline CDR1 is SGHAT and CDR2 FQNNGV. This CDR3 comprises 15 residues. Trimming removed 0 bases at V and 3 bases at J, with 6 bases between. The CDR3 region has the DNA TGTGCCAGCAGCTTAGATCCCAGCTATAATTCACCCCTCCACTTT. Its protein is CASSLDPSYNSPLHF.

This rearrangement joins TRBV9 to TRBJ2-7; 9 bases agree with TRBD2. The J segment lost 7 bases and the V segment lost 0 bases, leaving 8 bases of the junction unmatched. The germline gives CDR1 SGDLS, CDR2 YYNGEE. This CDR3 spans 15 amino acids. The CDR3 bases are TGTGCCAGCAGCGTAGCGCCTCTAGCGGGATATGAGCAGTACTTC. Residues: CASSVAPLAGYEQYF.

V gene TRBV3-1 (or the pseudogene TRBV3-2) combines with J gene TRBJ1-3; 9 bases are a match to TRBD1. CDR1 and CDR2 (germline): LGHDT, YNNKEL (reference sequence). The CDR3 extends over 15 amino acids. V shed 0 bases and J 7 bases; nucleotides not matched to a gene: 4. CDR3 loop: CASSQDQGTGNTIYF. The CDR3 nucleotides are TGTGCCAGCAGCCAAGATCAAGGGACAGGGAACACCATATATTTT.